Listed here are 5 T cell receptor beta chains from one sample, sequenced in a study of identical twins. TCRdb reprocessed the 5' RACE reads via MiXCR and lists one record per CDR3 protein. The repertoire holds hundreds of thousands of distinct CDR3 sequences, with roughly 20% as singletons. These data also featured in a second study, about T cells expressing NK-cell markers.

The sample consisted of PBMCs. These receptors were obtained from a woman younger than 35 in good health.

The rearrangement uses TRBV30 and TRBJ2-7, with D unresolved. The CDR3 is 13 amino acids. V was shortened by 0 bases and J by 1 base, with 7 bases between the two germline ends. Germline values: CDR1 GTSNPN, CDR2 SVGIG (reference sequence). In DNA form, the CDR3 reads TGTGCCTGGAGTGTTGCAGTGTCCTACGAGCAGTACTTC. Encoded protein: CAWSVAVSYEQYF.

In this sample, this clonotype turned up a few times. Compared with germline, one end of the junction differs, possibly owing to a read error. CDR3 sequence (DNA): TGTGCCAGCAGCTTTTCTAACAACGGGGAGCTGTTTTTT. It translates to CASSFSNNGELFF. The chain joins TRBV7-9 to TRBJ2-2, with no clear D. This CDR3 spans 13 amino acids. CDR1 and CDR2 from the germline V gene are SEHNR and FQNEAQ (reference sequence).

CDR3 residues: CAWSAGSALWDEQYF. CDR3 in DNA: TGTGCCTGGAGTGCCGGGAGTGCTTTGTGGGACGAGCAGTACTTC. The rearrangement joins TRBV30 to TRBJ2-7, with D possibly matching TRBD2 (6 bases). This CDR3 region has 15 residues. Per the germline V gene, CDR1 is GTSNPN and CDR2 is SVGIG (reference sequence). The germline V and J ends were trimmed by 1 base and 5 bases, with 18 bases remaining between them.

The V call is TRBV20-1, the J call TRBJ2-1, with 7 positions matching TRBD2. V dropped 5 bases and J dropped 5; count of bases not matched to a gene: 12. Germline V gene lookup returns CDR1 DFQATT and CDR2 SNEGSKA (reference sequence). There are 15 residues in the CDR3. The CDR3 region is CSAHSGEGRNNEQFF. DNA for the CDR3: TGCAGTGCTCATTCGGGGGAGGGCCGGAACAATGAGCAGTTCTTC.

The chain joins TRBV20-1 to TRBJ2-5; D is undetermined. Germline CDR1 is DFQATT and CDR2 is SNEGSKA (reference sequence). V lost 6 bases and J 6 bases, leaving 14 bases between the germline ends. This CDR3 comprises 12 residues. CDR3: CSAAGRGQTQYF. The CDR3 DNA follows: TGCAGTGCCGCTGGTCGTGGTCAGACCCAGTACTTC.